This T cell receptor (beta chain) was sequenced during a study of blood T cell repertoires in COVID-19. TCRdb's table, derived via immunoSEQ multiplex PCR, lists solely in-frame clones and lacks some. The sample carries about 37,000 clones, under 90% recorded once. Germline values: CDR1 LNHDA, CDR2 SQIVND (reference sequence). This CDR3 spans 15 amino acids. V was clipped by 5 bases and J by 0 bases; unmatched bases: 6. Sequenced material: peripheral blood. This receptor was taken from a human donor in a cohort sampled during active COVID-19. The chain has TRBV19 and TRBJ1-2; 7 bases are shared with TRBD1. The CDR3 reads CASSSRDRSNYGYTF. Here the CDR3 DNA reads TGTGCCAGTAGTTCCCGGGACAGATCTAACTATGGCTACACCTTC.